One and the same sample provided the 18 T cell receptor beta chains below, sequenced in a study of blood T cell repertoires in COVID-19. Produced via immunoSEQ multiplex PCR; TCRdb's table is partial and in-frame only. The repertoire holds about 160,000 clones, with about 91% as singletons. Sequenced sample: peripheral blood. These receptors were obtained from a woman aged 60-75 years who had recovered from COVID-19.

This chain connects TRBV18 to TRBJ2-1; D is perhaps TRBD2 (7 bases). Germline assignment: CDR1 KGHSH and CDR2 LQKENI. This CDR3 comprises 17 residues. Trimming removed 1 base at V and 5 bases at J, with 18 bases between. CDR3 coding DNA: TGTGCCAGCTCACCACTATCGGGGGGCGCTTATAACAATGAGCAGTTCTTC. Translating gives CASSPLSGGAYNNEQFF.

The chain combines TRBV5-1 with TRBJ1-1; the D gene is possibly TRBD1 (6 bases). Germline-derived CDR1 and CDR2 are SGHRS and YFSETQ. The CDR3 spans 15 residues. Trimming took off 0 bases at V and 4 bases at J, with 13 bases between the two ends. This chain's CDR3 is CASSLGLGAGTEAFF. CDR3 bases: TGCGCCAGCAGCTTGGGGCTGGGGGCCGGCACTGAAGCTTTCTTT.

The gene calls are TRBV6-6 and TRBJ1-3; no definite D call. V shed 5 bases and J shed 2 bases, with 7 bases lying between them. Germline-derived CDR1 and CDR2 are MNHNY and SVGAGI (reference sequence). The CDR3 totals 13 residues. The CDR3 loop reads CASSPNTGNTIYF. The CDR3, as DNA: TGTGCCAGCAGTCCCAACACTGGAAACACCATATATTTT.

The chain is built from TRBV7-9 and TRBJ2-7, with 13 bases fitting TRBD2. V gave up 1 base and J gave up 4 bases; unmatched junction bases: 10. The CDR3 totals 18 residues. Germline lookup yields CDR1 SEHNR and CDR2 FQNEAQ (reference sequence). The CDR3 sequence: CASSLVWTSGGDDYEQYF. In nucleotides, the CDR3 is TGTGCCAGCAGCTTAGTGTGGACTAGCGGGGGAGACGATTACGAGCAGTACTTC.

The gene calls are TRBV10-1 and TRBJ1-5; TRBD1 matches 7 bases. The CDR3 covers 14 residues. Germline V gives CDR1 WNHNN, CDR2 SYGVQD (reference sequence). With 6 bases clipped from V and 5 bases from J, the junction kept 7 bases outside the gene matches. This chain's CDR3 is CASSSDREYQPQHF. The CDR3 nucleotides read TGCGCCAGCAGCTCCGACAGGGAATATCAGCCCCAGCATTTT.

The gene calls are TRBV2 and TRBJ2-3, with 8 bases identical to TRBD2. CDR3 length equals 15 residues. The trim removed 2 bases at V and 2 bases at J, leaving 3 bases unmatched. CDR1 and CDR2 from the germline V gene are SNHLY and FYNNEI. CDR3 amino acids: CASSESGGYTDTQYF. CDR3 DNA sequence: TGTGCCAGCAGTGAAAGCGGGGGATACACAGATACGCAGTATTTT.

The chain joins TRBV15 to TRBJ2-5, with D maybe TRBD1 (6 bases). The V end lost 5 bases, the J end lost 1 base, and 11 bases lay between the germline ends. This CDR3 spans 14 amino acids. Germline V lookup: CDR1 LNHNV, CDR2 YYDKDF (reference sequence). The CDR3 region is CATSRSGAQETQYF. CDR3 nucleotides: TGTGCCACCAGCCGGTCAGGGGCCCAAGAGACCCAGTACTTC.

The chain combines TRBV5-1 with TRBJ1-2, with D uncertain. The CDR3 consists of 14 residues. Germline V lookup: CDR1 SGHRS, CDR2 YFSETQ. V was clipped by 6 bases and J by 4 bases, with 16 bases between them. The CDR3 loop reads CASTWSEGPYGYTF. CDR3 DNA sequence: TGCGCCAGCACCTGGAGCGAGGGCCCCTATGGCTACACCTTC.

A single count supports this clone. This sequence joins TRBV5-1 and TRBJ2-3; 10 bases are shared with TRBD2. CDR1 and CDR2 from the germline V gene are SGHRS and YFSETQ. This CDR3 contains 16 residues. V was clipped by 0 bases and J by 4 bases; unmatched bases: 5. The CDR3 DNA reads TGCGCCAGCAGCTTGGATTCTAGCGGGGGAGCAGATACGCAGTATTTT. It translates to CASSLDSSGGADTQYF. The full variable domain, its missing parts supplied by reference TRBV5-1 and TRBJ2-3, is KAGVTQTPRYLIKTRGQQVTLSCSPISGHRSVSWYQQTPGQGLQFLFEYFSETQRNKGNFPGRFSGRQFSNSRSEMNVSTLELGDSALYLCASSLDSSGGADTQYFGPGTRLTVL.

The V call is TRBV7-2, the J call TRBJ1-5, with TRBD1 matching 8 bases. Trimming removed 7 bases from V and 6 bases from J; junction bases left unmatched: 8. CDR3 size: 14 residues. Germline lookup yields CDR1 SGHTA and CDR2 FQGNSA. CDR3 bases: TGTGCCAGCACCCCCAGGGGGACAGGTCAGCCCCAGCATTTT. It specifies CASTPRGTGQPQHF.

V usage is TRBV27 and J usage is TRBJ1-2; D gene uncertain. The CDR3 has 17 amino acids. Germline lookup yields CDR1 MNHEY and CDR2 SMNVEV (reference sequence). V was cut by 0 bases and J by 7 bases, with 21 bases left in between. As DNA, the CDR3 is TGTGCCAGCAGTTTATCGGGCGTGGGAGGGCCGGAAGGTGGCTACACCTTC. Protein product: CASSLSGVGGPEGGYTF.

The J gene is TRBJ2-7, the V gene TRBV4-1; 7 nucleotides match TRBD1. The CDR3 spans 13 residues. Germline V gene data show CDR1 as MGHRA and CDR2 as YSYEKL. J gave up 9 bases and V 1 base, and 6 bases lay outside the gene matches. The CDR3 DNA reads as TGCGCCAGCAGCCAAGGAACAGGGGTTGGGCAGTACTTC. It encodes CASSQGTGVGQYF.

V usage is TRBV15 and J usage is TRBJ2-1; maybe TRBD2 (6 bases). Germline V gives CDR1 LNHNV, CDR2 YYDKDF (reference sequence). The CDR3 runs to 15 residues. Trimming took 1 base from V and 1 from J, leaving 8 bases between them. The CDR3 sequence is CATSRGGESYNEQFF. The CDR3 DNA is TGTGCCACCAGCAGAGGGGGGGAATCCTACAATGAGCAGTTCTTC.

V and J are TRBV6-2 or TRBV6-3 and TRBJ2-7; D unresolved. The CDR3 extends over 12 amino acids. V was cut by 2 bases and J by 6 bases, with 8 bases left in between. Germline-derived CDR1 and CDR2 are MNHEY and SVGEGT. DNA for the CDR3: TGTGCCAGCAGTTACCCCCCCCGCGAGCAGTACTTC. Translating it yields CASSYPPREQYF.

The J gene is TRBJ1-1, the V gene TRBV6-5, with D perhaps TRBD1 (5 bases). The germline gives CDR1 MNHEY, CDR2 SVGAGI. Trimming left V 7 bases short and J 0 bases short, with 15 bases between. The CDR3 runs 15 residues. In DNA, the CDR3 is TGTGCCAGCAAAACGCGCGGGGCAATGAACACTGAAGCTTTCTTT. Translating it yields CASKTRGAMNTEAFF.

The V and J genes are TRBV6-5 and TRBJ1-5; D gene uncertain. This CDR3 region has 14 residues. CDR1 is MNHEY, CDR2 SVGAGI, per germline. The V end was cut by 3 bases, the J end by 7 bases, with 13 bases between. The CDR3 sequence is CASSYHKPRQPQHF. In nucleotides, the CDR3 is TGTGCCAGCAGTTATCATAAGCCCCGACAGCCCCAGCATTTT.

This rearrangement joins TRBV11-2 to TRBJ2-5, with TRBD2 matching over 8 bases. Losses at the gene ends were 6 bases for V and 5 bases for J; bases not matched to a gene: 8. Germline CDR1 is SGHAT and CDR2 is FQNNGV. The CDR3 sequence is 14 residues long. CDR3 protein: CASSRPGGPETQYF. CDR3 DNA: TGTGCCAGCAGTCGACCGGGGGGGCCCGAGACCCAGTACTTC.

The gene calls are TRBV5-1 and TRBJ1-4, with a tentative D call TRBD1 (5 bases). CDR3 length: 14 residues. V shed 6 bases and J shed 2 bases, with 11 bases lying between them. CDR1 is SGHRS, CDR2 YFSETQ, per germline. The CDR3 reads CASTQTATNEKLFF. The CDR3, as DNA: TGCGCCAGCACTCAGACAGCTACTAATGAAAAACTGTTTTTT.